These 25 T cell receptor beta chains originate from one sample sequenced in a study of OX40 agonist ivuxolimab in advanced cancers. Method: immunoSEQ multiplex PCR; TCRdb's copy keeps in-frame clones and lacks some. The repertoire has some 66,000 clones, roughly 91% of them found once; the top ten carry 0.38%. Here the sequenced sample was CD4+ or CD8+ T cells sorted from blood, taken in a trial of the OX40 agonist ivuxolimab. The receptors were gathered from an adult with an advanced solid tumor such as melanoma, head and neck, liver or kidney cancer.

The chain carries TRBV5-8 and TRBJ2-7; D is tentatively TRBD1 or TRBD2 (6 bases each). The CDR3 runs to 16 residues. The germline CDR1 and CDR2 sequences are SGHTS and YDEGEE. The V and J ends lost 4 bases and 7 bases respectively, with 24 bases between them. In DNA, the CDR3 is TGTGCCAGCAGCGTCTACGGGGACTCCCCAGGGGAAGAGCAGTACTTC. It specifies CASSVYGDSPGEEQYF. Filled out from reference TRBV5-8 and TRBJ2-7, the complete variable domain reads EAGVTQSPTHLIKTRGQQATLRCSPISGHTSVYWYQQALGLGLQFLLWYDEGEERNRGNFPPRFSGRQFPNYSSELNVNALELEDSALYLCASSVYGDSPGEEQYFGPGTRLTVT.

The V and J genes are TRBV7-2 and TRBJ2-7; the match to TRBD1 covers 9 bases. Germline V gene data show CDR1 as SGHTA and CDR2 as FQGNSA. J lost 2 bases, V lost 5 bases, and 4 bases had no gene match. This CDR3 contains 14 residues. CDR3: CASSTRDRAYEQYF. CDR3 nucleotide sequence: TGTGCCAGCAGCACCCGGGACAGGGCCTACGAGCAGTACTTC.

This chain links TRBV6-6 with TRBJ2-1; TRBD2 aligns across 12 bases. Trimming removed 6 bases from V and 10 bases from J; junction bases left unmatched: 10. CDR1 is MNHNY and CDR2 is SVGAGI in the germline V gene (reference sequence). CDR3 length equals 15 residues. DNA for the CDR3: TGTGCCAGCAGGCTAGCGGGGGGGCCGGCAGAGGAGCAGTTCTTC. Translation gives CASRLAGGPAEEQFF.

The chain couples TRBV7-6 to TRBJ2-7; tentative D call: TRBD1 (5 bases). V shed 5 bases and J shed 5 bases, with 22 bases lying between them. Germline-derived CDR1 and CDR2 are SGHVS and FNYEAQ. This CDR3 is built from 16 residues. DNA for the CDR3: TGTGCCAGCAGCCCCTACCGGCCAGGGCTCATCCACGAGCAGTACTTC. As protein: CASSPYRPGLIHEQYF.

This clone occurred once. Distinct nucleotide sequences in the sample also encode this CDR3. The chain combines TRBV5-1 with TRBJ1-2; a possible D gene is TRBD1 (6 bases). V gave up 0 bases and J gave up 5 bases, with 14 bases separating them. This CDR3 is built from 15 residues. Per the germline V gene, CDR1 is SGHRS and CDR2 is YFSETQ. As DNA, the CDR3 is TGCGCCAGCAGCTTGGAATGGAGGGGGGGGTATGGCTACACCTTC. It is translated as CASSLEWRGGYGYTF.

CDR3 nucleotides: TGTGCCAGTTCCCCAGGGGTATGGCAGTACTTC. Its protein product is CASSPGVWQYF. The chain is built from TRBV6-6 and TRBJ2-7; possibly TRBD1 for D (6 bases). Per germline, CDR1 MNHNY and CDR2 SVGAGI (reference sequence). The V end lost 9 bases, the J end lost 9 bases, and 15 bases lay between the germline ends. The CDR3 length is 11 residues.

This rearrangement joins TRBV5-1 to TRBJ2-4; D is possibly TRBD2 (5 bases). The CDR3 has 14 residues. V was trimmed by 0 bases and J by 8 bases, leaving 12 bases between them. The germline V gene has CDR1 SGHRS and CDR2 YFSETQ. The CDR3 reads CASSLGATRDIQYF. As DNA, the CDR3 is TGCGCCAGCAGCTTGGGCGCAACGAGGGACATTCAGTACTTC.

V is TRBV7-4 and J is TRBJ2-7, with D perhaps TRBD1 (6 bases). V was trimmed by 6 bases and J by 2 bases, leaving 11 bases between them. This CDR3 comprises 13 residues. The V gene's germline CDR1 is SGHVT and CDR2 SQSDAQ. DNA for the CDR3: TGTGCCAGCAGGGTGACAGGCGCCTACGAGCAGTACTTC. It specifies CASRVTGAYEQYF.

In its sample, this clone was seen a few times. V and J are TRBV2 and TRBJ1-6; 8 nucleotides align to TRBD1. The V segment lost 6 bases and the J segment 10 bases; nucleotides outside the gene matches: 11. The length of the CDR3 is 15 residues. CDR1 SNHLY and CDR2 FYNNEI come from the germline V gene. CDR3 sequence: CASRGGQARGSPLHF. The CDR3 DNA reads TGTGCCAGCAGGGGGGGACAGGCCCGGGGGTCACCCCTCCACTTT.

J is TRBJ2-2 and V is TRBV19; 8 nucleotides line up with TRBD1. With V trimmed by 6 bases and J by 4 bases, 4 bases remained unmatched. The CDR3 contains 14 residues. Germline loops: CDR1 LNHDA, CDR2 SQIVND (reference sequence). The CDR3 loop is CASRGQGGTGELFF. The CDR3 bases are TGTGCCAGTAGAGGACAGGGTGGCACCGGGGAGCTGTTTTTT.

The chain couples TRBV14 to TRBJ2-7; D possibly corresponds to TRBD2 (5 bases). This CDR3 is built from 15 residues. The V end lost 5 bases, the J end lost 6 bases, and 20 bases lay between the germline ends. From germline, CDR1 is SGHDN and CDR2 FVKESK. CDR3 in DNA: TGTGCCAGCAGCGAACGGGAAGTATTTAGCGTCGAGCAGTACTTC. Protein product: CASSEREVFSVEQYF.

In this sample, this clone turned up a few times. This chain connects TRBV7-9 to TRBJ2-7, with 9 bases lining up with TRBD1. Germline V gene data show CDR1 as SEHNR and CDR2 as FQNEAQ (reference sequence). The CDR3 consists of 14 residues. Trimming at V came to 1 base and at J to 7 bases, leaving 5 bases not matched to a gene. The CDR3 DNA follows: TGTGCCAGCAGCTTAGGGGACAGGGTGAGGGAGCAGTACTTC. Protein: CASSLGDRVREQYF.

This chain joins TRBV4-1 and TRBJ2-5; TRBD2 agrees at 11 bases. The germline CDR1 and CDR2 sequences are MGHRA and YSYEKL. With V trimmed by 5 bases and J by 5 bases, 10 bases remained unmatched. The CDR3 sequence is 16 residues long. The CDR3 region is CASSKSLTSGVETQYF. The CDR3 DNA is TGCGCCAGCAGCAAATCCCTGACTAGCGGGGTGGAGACCCAGTACTTC.

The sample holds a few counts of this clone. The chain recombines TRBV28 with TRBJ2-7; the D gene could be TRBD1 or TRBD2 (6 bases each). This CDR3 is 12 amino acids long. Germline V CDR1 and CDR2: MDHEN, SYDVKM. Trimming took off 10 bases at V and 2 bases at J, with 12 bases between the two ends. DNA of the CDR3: TGTGCCACCCTGAGGGGGGCCTACGAGCAGTACTTC. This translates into CATLRGAYEQYF. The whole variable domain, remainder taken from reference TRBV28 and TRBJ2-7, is DVKVTQSSRYLVKRTGEKVFLECVQDMDHENMFWYRQDPGLGLRLIYFSYDVKMKEKGDIPEGYSVSREKKERFSLILESASTNQTSMYLCATLRGAYEQYFGPGTRLTVT.

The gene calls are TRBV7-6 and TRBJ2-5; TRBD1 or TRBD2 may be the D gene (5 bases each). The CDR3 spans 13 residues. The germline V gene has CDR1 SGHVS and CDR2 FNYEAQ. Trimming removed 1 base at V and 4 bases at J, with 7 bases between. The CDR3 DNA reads TGTGCCAGCAGCTTAGGTGGGGGAGAGACCCAGTACTTC. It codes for CASSLGGGETQYF. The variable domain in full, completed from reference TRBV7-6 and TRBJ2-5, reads GAGVSQSPRYKVTKRGQDVALRCDPISGHVSLYWYRQALGQGPEFLTYFNYEAQQDKSGLPNDRFSAERPEGSISTLTIQRTEQRDSAMYRCASSLGGGETQYFGPGTRLLVL.

CDR3 residues: CASSLAGEGYEQYF. In DNA form, the CDR3 reads TGTGCCAGCAGCCTGGCGGGCGAGGGCTACGAGCAGTACTTC. The chain combines TRBV5-6 with TRBJ2-7; TRBD2 might be the D (5 bases). The ends were cut back, 4 bases at V and 3 bases at J, with 14 bases in the middle. CDR1 and CDR2 (germline): SGHDT, YYEEEE. The CDR3 runs to 14 residues.

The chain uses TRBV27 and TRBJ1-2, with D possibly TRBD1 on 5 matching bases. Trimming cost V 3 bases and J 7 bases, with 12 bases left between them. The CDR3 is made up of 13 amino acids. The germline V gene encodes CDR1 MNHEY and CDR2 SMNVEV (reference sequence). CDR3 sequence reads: CASSFRGAAGYTF. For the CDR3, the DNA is TGTGCCAGCAGTTTTCGCGGGGCGGCTGGCTACACCTTC.

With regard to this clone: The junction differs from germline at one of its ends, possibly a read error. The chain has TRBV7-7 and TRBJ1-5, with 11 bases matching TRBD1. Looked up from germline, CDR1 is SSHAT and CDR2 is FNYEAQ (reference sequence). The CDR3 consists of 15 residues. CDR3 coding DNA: TGTGCTAGCAGCTGGACAGGGGGCAAGTTTCAGCCCCAGCATTTT. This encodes CASSWTGGKFQPQHF. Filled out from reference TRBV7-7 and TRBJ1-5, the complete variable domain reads GAGVSQSPRYKVTKRGQDVTLRCDPISSHATLYWYQQALGQGPEFLTYFNYEAQPDKSGLPSDRFSAERPEGSISTLTIQRTEQRDSAMYRCASSWTGGKFQPQHFGDGTRLSIL.

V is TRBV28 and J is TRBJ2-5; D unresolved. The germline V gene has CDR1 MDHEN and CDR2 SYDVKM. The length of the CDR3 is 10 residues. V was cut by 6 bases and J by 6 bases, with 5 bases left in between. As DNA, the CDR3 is TGTGCCAGCAGCCACCAGACCCAGTACTTC. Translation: CASSHQTQYF. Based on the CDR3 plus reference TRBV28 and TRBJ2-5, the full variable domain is DVKVTQSSRYLVKRTGEKVFLECVQDMDHENMFWYRQDPGLGLRLIYFSYDVKMKEKGDIPEGYSVSREKKERFSLILESASTNQTSMYLCASSHQTQYFGPGTRLLVL.

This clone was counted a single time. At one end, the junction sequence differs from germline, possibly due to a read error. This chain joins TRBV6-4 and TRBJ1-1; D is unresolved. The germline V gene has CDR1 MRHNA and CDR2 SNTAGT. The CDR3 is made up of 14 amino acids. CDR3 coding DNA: TGTGTCAGCAGCTTTGTTGCAGGGAACACTGAAGCTTTCTTT. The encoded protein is CVSSFVAGNTEAFF.

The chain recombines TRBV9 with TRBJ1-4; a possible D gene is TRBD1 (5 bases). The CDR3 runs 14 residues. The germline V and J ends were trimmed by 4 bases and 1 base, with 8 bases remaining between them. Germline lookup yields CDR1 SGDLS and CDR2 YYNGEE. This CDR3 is CASSPGGTNEKLFF. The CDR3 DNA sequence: TGTGCCAGCAGCCCGGGGGGAACTAATGAAAAACTGTTTTTT.

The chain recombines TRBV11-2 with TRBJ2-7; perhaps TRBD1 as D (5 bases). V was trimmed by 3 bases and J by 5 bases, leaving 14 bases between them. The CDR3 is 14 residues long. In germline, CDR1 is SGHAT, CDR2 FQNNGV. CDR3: CASSLVAGWDEQYF. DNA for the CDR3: TGTGCCAGCAGCTTGGTGGCAGGGTGGGACGAGCAGTACTTC. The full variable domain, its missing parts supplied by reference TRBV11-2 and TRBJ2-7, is EAGVAQSPRYKIIEKRQSVAFWCNPISGHATLYWYQQILGQGPKLLIQFQNNGVVDDSQLPKDRFSAERLKGVDSTLKIQPAKLEDSAVYLCASSLVAGWDEQYFGPGTRLTVT.

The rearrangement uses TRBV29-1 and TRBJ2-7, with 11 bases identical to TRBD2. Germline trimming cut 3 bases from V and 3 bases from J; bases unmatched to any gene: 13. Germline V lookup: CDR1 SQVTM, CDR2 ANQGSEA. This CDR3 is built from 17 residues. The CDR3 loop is CSVEGLAGGPLGYEQYF. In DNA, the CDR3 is TGCAGCGTTGAGGGTCTAGCGGGGGGCCCGCTCGGCTACGAGCAGTACTTC.

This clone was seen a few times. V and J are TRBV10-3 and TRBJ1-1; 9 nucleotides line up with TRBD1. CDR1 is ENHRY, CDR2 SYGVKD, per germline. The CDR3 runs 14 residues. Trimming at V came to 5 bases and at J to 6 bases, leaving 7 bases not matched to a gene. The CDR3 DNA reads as TGTGCCATCAGTCGACAGGGGGATACTGCTGAAGCTTTCTTT. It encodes CAISRQGDTAEAFF.

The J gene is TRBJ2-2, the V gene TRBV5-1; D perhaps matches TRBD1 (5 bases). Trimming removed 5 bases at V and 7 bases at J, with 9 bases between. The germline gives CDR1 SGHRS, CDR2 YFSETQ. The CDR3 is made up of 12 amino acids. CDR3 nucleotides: TGCGCCAGCAGGCAGGGTAACGGGGAGCTGTTTTTT. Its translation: CASRQGNGELFF.